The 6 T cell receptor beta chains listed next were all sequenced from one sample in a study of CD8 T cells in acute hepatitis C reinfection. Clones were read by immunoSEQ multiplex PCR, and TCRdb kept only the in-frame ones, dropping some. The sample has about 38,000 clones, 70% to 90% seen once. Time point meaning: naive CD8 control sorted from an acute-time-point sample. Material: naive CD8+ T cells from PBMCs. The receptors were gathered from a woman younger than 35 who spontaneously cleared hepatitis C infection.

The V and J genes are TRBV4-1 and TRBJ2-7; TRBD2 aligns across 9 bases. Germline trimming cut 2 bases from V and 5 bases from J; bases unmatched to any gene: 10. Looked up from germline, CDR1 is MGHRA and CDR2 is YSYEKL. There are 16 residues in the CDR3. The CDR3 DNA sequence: TGCGCCAGCAGCCAATTCACCGGAGGACTAGCGAACGAGCAGTACTTC. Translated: CASSQFTGGLANEQYF.

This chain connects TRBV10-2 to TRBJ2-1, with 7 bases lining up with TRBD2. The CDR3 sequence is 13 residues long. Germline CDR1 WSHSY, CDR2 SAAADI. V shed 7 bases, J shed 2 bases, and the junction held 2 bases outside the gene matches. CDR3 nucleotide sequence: TGCGCCAGCACCGCGGGAGCCTACAATGAGCAGTTCTTC. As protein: CASTAGAYNEQFF.

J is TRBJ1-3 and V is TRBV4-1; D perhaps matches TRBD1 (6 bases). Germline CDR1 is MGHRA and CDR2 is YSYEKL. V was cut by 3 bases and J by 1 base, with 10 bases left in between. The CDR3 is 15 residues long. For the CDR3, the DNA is TGCGCCAGCAGCCAGGGGGCCTTGTCTGGAAACACCATATATTTT. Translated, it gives CASSQGALSGNTIYF.

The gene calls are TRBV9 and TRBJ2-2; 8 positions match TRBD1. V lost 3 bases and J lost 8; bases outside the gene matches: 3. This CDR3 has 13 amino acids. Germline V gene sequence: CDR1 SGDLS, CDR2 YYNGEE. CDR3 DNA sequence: TGTGCCAGCAGCGCAGGGGGCGCGGGGGAGCTGTTTTTT. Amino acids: CASSAGGAGELFF.

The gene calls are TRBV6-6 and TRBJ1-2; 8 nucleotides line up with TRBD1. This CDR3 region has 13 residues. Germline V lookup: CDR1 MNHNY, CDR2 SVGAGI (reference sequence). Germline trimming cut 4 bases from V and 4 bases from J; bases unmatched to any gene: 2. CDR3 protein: CASSSGGGYGYTF. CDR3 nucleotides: TGTGCCAGCAGTTCAGGGGGCGGCTATGGCTACACCTTC.

The DNA for the CDR3 is TGTGCCAGTAGCACAAACTTTGGACTAGCGGGCTCTGAGCAGTTCTTC. Encoded protein: CASSTNFGLAGSEQFF. The chain links TRBV19 to TRBJ2-1, with 11 bases that match TRBD2. Germline trimming cut 6 bases from V and 9 bases from J; bases unmatched to any gene: 13. This CDR3 spans 16 amino acids. Germline V lookup: CDR1 LNHDA, CDR2 SQIVND (reference sequence). Looking up the rest from reference TRBV19 and TRBJ2-1 gives the full variable domain: DGGITQSPKYLFRKEGQNVTLSCEQNLNHDAMYWYRQDPGQGLRLIYYSQIVNDFQKGDIAEGYSVSREKKESFPLTVTSAQKNPTAFYLCASSTNFGLAGSEQFFGPGTRLTVL.